This T cell receptor beta chain was sequenced in a study of T cells after posttransplantation cyclophosphamide. As regards this clone: Its antigen is unknown.

Germline CDR1 is SEHNR and CDR2 is FQNEAQ (reference sequence). The CDR3 spans 15 residues. Trimming left V 6 bases short and J 4 bases short, with 18 bases between. Treatment was busulfan-fludarabine conditioning, a marrow graft, and cyclophosphamide on days +3 and +4. Broader study findings: Tissue-infiltrating T cells from skin or gut overlapped little with blood T cells. Recipient CMV seropositivity and CMV reactivation strongly tracked TRB clonality. Donor-recipient repertoire similarity was low at 1-2 months, rising over year one.

Clones were read by immunoSEQ multiplex PCR, and TCRdb kept only the in-frame ones, dropping some. The sample gives about 11,000 clones, about 82% of which show up once; less than 20% is in the top ten. The chain combines TRBV7-9 with TRBJ1-2, with D maybe TRBD1 (6 bases). The TCR sequence derives from a female patient in her fifties who received an allogeneic stem cell transplant from a related donor, was CMV-positive, and had no GVHD. Some of the T cells might come from the graft donor. The sequences come from PBMCs, collected approximately 1,800 days after allogeneic stem cell transplant with posttransplant cyclophosphamide. As DNA, the CDR3 is TGTGCCAGCAGTATACGGGGGGGGCACGGCTATGGCTACACCTTC. Its translation is CASSIRGGHGYGYTF. Full variable domain (outside the CDR3, taken from reference TRBV7-9 and TRBJ1-2): DTGVSQNPRHKITKRGQNVTFRCDPISEHNRLYWYRQTLGQGPEFLTYFQNEAQLEKSRLLSDRFSAERPKGSFSTLEIQRTEQGDSAMYLCASSIRGGHGYGYTFGSGTRLTVV.